Detailed here is one T cell receptor beta chain. The antigen is not known. These data belong to a study of siplizumab effects on memory and regulatory T cells. Study-level findings and limits: Significantly reduced by siplizumab was the cumulative frequency of alloreactive sequences, namely those traceable to unstimulated CD4+ memory cells. The apparent diversity of naive T cells exceeded that of memory cells, and naive T cells seemed to make a major contribution to the alloresponse.

V was clipped by 8 bases and J by 4 bases, with 14 bases between them. The CDR3 is 14 amino acids. Per germline, CDR1 SEHNR and CDR2 FQNEAQ (reference sequence). Only in-frame clones appear in the TCRdb table, and some are missing; sequencing was by immunoSEQ multiplex PCR. Among around 72,000 clones, about 90% were seen once, and the ten largest hold approximately 31%. This receptor was taken from a human donor in good health. The V call is TRBV7-9, the J call TRBJ2-2, with unresolved D. The specimen was CD8+ T cells sorted from blood. The CDR3 bases are TGTGCCAGCCCTCCCGGACGAGGCACCGGGGAGCTGTTTTTT. Protein sequence: CASPPGRGTGELFF.